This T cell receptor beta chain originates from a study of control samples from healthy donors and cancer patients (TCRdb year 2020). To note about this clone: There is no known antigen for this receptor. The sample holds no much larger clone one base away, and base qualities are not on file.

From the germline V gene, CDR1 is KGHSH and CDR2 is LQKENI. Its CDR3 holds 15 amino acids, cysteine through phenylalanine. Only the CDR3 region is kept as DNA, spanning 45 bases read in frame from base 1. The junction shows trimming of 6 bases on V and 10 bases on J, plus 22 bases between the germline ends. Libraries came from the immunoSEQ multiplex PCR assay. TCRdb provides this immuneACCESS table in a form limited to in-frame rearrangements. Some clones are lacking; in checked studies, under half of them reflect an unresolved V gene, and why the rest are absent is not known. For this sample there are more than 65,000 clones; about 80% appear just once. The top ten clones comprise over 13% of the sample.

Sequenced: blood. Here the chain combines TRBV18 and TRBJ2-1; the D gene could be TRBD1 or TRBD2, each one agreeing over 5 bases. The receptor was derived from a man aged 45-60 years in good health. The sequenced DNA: TGTGCCAGCTCCCTTCCCGGGACCGAGGTTCGGGAGCAGTTCTTC. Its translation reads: CASSLPGTEVREQFF. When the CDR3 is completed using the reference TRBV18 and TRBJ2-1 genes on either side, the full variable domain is NAGVMQNPRHLVRRRGQEARLRCSPMKGHSHVYWYRQLPEEGLKFMVYLQKENIIDESGMPKERFSAEFPKEGPSILRIQQVVRGDSAAYFCASSLPGTEVREQFFGPGTRLTVL.